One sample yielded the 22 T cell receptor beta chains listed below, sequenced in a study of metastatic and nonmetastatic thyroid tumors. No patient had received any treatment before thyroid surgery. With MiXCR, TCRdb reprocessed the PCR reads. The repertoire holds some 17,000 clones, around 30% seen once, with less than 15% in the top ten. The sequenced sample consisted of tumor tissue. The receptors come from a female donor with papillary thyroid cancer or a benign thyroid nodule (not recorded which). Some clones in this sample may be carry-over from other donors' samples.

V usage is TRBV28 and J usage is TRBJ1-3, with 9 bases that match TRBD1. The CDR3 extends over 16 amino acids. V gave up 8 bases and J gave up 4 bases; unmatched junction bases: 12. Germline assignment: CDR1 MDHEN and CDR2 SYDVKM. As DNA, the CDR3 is TGTGCCAGCTCGTCCGTGGGGACAGGGATCGGAAACACCATATATTTT. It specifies CASSSVGTGIGNTIYF.

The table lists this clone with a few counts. CDR3 region: CASSTSGRAKGFF. In DNA form, the CDR3 reads TGTGCCAGTTCGACTAGCGGGAGGGCCAAGGGTTTCTTC. The V gene is TRBV19, the J gene TRBJ2-1; 14 bases agree with TRBD2. CDR3 length equals 13 residues. Germline V lookup: CDR1 LNHDA, CDR2 SQIVND (reference sequence). V gave up 8 bases and J gave up 16 bases; unmatched junction bases: 10.

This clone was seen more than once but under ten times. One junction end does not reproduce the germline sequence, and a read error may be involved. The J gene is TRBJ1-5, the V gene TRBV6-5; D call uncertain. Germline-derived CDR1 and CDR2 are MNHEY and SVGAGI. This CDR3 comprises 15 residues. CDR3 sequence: CANSYQRYSNQPQHF. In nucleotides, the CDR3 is TGTGCCAACAGTTACCAGAGATATAGCAATCAGCCCCAGCATTTT.

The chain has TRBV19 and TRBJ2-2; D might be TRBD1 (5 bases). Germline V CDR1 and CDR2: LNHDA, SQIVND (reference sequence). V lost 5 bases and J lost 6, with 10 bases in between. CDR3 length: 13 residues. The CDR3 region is CASSQGTSGELFF. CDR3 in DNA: TGTGCCAGTAGTCAGGGAACGTCCGGGGAGCTGTTTTTT.

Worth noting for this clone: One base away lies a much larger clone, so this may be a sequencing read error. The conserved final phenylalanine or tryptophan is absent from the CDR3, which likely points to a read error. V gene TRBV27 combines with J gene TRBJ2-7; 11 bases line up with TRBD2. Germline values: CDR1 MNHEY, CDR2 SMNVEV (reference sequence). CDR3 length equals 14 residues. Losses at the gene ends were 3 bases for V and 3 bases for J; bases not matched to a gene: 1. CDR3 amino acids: CASSFGTSGYEQYS. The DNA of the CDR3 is TGTGCCAGCAGTTTCGGGACTAGCGGCTACGAGCAGTACTCC.

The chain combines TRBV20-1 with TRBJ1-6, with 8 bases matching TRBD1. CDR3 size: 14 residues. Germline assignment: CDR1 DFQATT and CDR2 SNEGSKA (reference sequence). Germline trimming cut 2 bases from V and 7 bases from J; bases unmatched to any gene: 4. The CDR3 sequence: CSARKTGDNSPLHF. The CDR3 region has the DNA TGCAGTGCTAGAAAGACAGGGGACAATTCACCCCTCCACTTT.

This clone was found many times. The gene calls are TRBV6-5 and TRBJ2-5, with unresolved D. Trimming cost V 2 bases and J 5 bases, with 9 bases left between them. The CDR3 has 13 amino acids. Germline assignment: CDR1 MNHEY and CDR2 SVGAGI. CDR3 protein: CASSYSWGETQYF. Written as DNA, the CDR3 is TGTGCCAGCAGTTACAGCTGGGGTGAGACCCAGTACTTC.

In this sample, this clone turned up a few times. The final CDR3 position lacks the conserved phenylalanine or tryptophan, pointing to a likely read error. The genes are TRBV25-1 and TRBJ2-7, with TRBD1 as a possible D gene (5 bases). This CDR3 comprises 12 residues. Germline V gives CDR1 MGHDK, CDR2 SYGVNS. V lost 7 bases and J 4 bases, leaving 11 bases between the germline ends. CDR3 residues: CASNTGFYEQYL. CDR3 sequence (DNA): TGTGCCAGCAATACAGGTTTTTACGAGCAGTACCTC.

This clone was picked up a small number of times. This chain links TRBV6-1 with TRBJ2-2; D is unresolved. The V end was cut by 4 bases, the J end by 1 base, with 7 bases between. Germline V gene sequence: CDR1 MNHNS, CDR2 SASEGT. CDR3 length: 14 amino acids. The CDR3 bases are TGTGCCAGCAGTGTGCTCTGGAACACCGGGGAGCTGTTTTTT. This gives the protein CASSVLWNTGELFF.

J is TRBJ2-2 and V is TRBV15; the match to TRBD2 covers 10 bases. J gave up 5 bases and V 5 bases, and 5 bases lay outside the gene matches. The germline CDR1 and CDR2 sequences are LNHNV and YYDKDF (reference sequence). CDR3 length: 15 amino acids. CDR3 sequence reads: CATSSGTSETGELFF. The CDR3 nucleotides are TGTGCCACCAGCTCCGGGACTAGCGAAACCGGGGAGCTGTTTTTT. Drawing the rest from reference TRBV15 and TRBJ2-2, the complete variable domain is DAMVIQNPRYQVTQFGKPVTLSCSQTLNHNVMYWYQQKSSQAPKLLFHYYDKDFNNEADTPDNFQSRRPNTSFCFLDIRSPGLGDTAMYLCATSSGTSETGELFFGEGSRLTVL.

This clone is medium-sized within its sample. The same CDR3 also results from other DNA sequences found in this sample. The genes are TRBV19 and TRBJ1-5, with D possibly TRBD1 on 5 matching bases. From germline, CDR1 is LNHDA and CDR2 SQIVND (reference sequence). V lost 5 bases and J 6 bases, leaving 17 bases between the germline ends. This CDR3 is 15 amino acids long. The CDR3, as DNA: TGTGCCAGTAGTCCAGGCGGGGGGGAAAGTCAGCCCCAGCATTTT. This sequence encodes CASSPGGGESQPQHF.

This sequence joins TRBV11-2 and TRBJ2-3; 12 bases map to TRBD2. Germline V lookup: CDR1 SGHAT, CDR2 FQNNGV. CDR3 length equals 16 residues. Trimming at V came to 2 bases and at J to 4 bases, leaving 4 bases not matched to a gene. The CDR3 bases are TGTGCCAGCAGCTTACTAGCGGGAGGGTTCGCAGATACGCAGTATTTT. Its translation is CASSLLAGGFADTQYF.

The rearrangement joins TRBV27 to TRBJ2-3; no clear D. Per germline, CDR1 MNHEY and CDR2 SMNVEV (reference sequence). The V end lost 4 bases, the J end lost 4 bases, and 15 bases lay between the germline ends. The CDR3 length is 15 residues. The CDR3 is CASSSPPSGADTQYF. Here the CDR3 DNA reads TGTGCCAGCAGTTCCCCCCCGTCGGGTGCAGATACGCAGTATTTT.

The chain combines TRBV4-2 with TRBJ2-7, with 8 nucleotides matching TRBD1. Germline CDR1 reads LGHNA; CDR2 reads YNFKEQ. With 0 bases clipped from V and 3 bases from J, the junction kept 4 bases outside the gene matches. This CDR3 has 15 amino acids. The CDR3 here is CASSQDAGQVYEQYF. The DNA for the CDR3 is TGTGCCAGCAGCCAAGATGCGGGACAGGTCTACGAGCAGTACTTC.

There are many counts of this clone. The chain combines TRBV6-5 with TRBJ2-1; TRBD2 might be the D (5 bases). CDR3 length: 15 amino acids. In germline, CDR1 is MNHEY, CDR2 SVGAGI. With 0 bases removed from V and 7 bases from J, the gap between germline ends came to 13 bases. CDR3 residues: CASSYSTVGRNEQFF. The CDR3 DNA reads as TGTGCCAGCAGTTACTCGACGGTAGGGAGAAATGAGCAGTTCTTC.

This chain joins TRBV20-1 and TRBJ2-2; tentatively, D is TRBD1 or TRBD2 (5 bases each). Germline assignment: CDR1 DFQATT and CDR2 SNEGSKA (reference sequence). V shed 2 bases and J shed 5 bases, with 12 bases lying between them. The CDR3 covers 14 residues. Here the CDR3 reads CSARLPGPTGELFF. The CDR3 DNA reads TGCAGTGCTAGACTTCCGGGGCCGACCGGGGAGCTGTTTTTT.

For the CDR3, the DNA is TGTGCCAGCAGTCCAATCGGTAGAGAGCAGTACTTC. As protein: CASSPIGREQYF. The chain joins TRBV12-3 or TRBV12-4 to TRBJ2-7, with D unresolved. This CDR3 is 12 amino acids long. Trimming took off 5 bases at V and 7 bases at J, with 12 bases between the two ends.

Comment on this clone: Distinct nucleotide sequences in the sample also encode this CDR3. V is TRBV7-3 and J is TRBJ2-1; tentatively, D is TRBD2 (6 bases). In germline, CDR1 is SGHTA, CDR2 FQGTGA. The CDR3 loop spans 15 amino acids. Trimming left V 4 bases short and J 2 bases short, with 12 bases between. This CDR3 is CASSSSEGTYNEQFF. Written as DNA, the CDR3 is TGTGCCAGCAGCTCCTCGGAGGGCACCTACAATGAGCAGTTCTTC.

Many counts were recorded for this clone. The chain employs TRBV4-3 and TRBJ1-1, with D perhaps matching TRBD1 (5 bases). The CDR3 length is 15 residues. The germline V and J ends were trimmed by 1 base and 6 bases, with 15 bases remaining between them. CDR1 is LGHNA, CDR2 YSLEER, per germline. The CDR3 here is CASSQGGSWGAEAFF. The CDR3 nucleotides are TGCGCCAGCAGCCAAGGAGGAAGTTGGGGGGCTGAAGCTTTCTTT.

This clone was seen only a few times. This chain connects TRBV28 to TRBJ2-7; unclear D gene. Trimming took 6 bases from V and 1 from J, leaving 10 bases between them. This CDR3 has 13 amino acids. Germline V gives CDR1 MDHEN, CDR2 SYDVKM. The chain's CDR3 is CASRQPTSYEQYF. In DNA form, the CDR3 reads TGTGCCAGCAGGCAACCAACATCCTACGAGCAGTACTTC.

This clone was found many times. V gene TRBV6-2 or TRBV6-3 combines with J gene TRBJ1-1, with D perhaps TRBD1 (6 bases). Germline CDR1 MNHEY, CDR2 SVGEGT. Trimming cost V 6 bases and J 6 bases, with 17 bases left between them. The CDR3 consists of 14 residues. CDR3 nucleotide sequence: TGTGCCAGCAGCCAGGGCCGGGGGCTGCCTGAAGCTTTCTTT. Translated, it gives CASSQGRGLPEAFF.

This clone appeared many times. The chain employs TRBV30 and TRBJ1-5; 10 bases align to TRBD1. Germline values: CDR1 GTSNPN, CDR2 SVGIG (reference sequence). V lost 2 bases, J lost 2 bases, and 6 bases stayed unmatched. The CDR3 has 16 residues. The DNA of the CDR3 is TGTGCCTGGAGTCCCCCCGGGACAGGGGGCAATCAGCCCCAGCATTTT. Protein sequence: CAWSPPGTGGNQPQHF.